This T cell receptor beta chain was captured by sequencing in a study of beta chain features in type 1 diabetes. Expressed TCRB transcripts were sequenced after all isolated RNA was converted to cDNA. Naive, central memory and regulatory T cell samples produced a mean of approximately 3.6 million reads. Data came from immunoSEQ multiplex PCR; TCRdb stores just in-frame clones and leaves some out. There are 350,000 or so clones in the sample; about 19% occur only once, and under 0.05% lies in the top ten. Study-wide findings and caveats: In comparison with healthy donors, patients had naive, central memory and Treg TCRB repertoires that appeared more similar. Type 1 diabetes patients had fewer VDJ junction insertions and more deletions. Whether TCRB rearrangement is influenced by HLA type was left unresolved in this analysis.

In its sample, this clone was seen a few times. Its specificity is not known. The specimen was naive CD4+ T cells from blood. This sequence was found in a woman aged 18 to 35 in good health.

The CDR3 bases are TGCGCCAGCAGCCAGTACCAGGGGGAGACCCAGTACTTC. Its translation: CASSQYQGETQYF. The chain is built from TRBV4-3 and TRBJ2-5; D may be TRBD1 (6 bases). This CDR3 contains 13 residues. The germline gives CDR1 LGHNA, CDR2 YSLEER. Trimming left V 3 bases short and J 5 bases short, with 10 bases between.